The 30 T cell receptor beta chains listed next were all sequenced from one sample in a study of T cells in Graves' hyperthyroidism and ophthalmopathy. TCR beta CDR3 sequences were amplified from RNA transcripts. HTBI primers were employed in a first-round RT-PCR of the TCR CDR3. One entry per CDR3 protein results from TCRdb running MiXCR on the multiplex PCR reads. The sample has approximately 640,000 distinct CDR3 sequences; roughly 17% are singletons. Sequences were obtained from blood. These receptors were obtained from a man aged 50 or older with Graves' hyperthyroidism.

V usage is TRBV2 and J usage is TRBJ2-3; 15 bases agree with TRBD2. There are 16 residues in the CDR3. In germline, CDR1 is SNHLY, CDR2 FYNNEI. With V trimmed by 5 bases and J by 4 bases, 4 bases remained unmatched. The CDR3 region is CASSRGLAGGADTQYF. In DNA, the CDR3 is TGTGCCAGCAGTCGAGGACTAGCGGGAGGGGCAGATACGCAGTATTTT.

This clonotype was counted at least ten times. V is TRBV27 and J is TRBJ1-5; the D gene is possibly TRBD1 (6 bases). The CDR3 covers 14 residues. Germline V lookup: CDR1 MNHEY, CDR2 SMNVEV (reference sequence). Trimming shortened V by 5 bases and J by 3 bases, and 11 bases separated the two germline ends. CDR3 protein: CASSLGQFNQPQHF. The CDR3 coding sequence is TGTGCCAGCAGTCTAGGACAGTTCAATCAGCCCCAGCATTTT.

The chain uses TRBV29-1 and TRBJ2-7, with 13 nucleotides matching TRBD2. CDR3 length equals 14 residues. Looked up from germline, CDR1 is SQVTM and CDR2 is ANQGSEA. The junction had 2 bases not matched to a gene; V was cut back by 3 bases and J by 3 bases. The CDR3 DNA sequence: TGCAGCGTTGAGACTAGCGGGAGGATCTACGAGCAGTACTTC. Its protein product is CSVETSGRIYEQYF.

This clonotype was counted ten times or more. The rearrangement joins TRBV5-1 to TRBJ2-7, with a possible D match to TRBD2 (5 bases). In germline, CDR1 is SGHRS, CDR2 YFSETQ. Trimming pared 4 bases from V and 0 bases from J, leaving 14 bases between. The CDR3 totals 15 residues. The CDR3 region has the DNA TGCGCCAGCAGCCCGTTACAAGGGAGCTCCTACGAGCAGTACTTC. Its protein product is CASSPLQGSSYEQYF.

This clonotype appeared a few times. This chain connects TRBV6-1 to TRBJ1-1; 10 nucleotides align to TRBD1. Germline CDR1 is MNHNS and CDR2 is SASEGT. CDR3 length: 19 amino acids. After removal of 4 bases from V and 5 bases from J, the junction contained 19 bases not matched to a gene. CDR3 residues: CASSGSPGQGHFTGTEAFF. CDR3 bases: TGTGCCAGCAGTGGTTCCCCGGGACAGGGGCACTTCACCGGGACTGAAGCTTTCTTT.

This clonotype occurred many times. The V call is TRBV9, the J call TRBJ1-5; D unclear. The CDR3 runs 14 residues. Trimming pared 2 bases from V and 1 base from J, leaving 7 bases between. Germline V gene data show CDR1 as SGDLS and CDR2 as YYNGEE. CDR3 residues: CASSVGPSNQPQHF. CDR3 bases: TGTGCCAGCAGCGTCGGTCCGAGCAATCAGCCCCAGCATTTT. The full variable domain, rest sourced from reference TRBV9 and TRBJ1-5, is DSGVTQTPKHLITATGQRVTLRCSPRSGDLSVYWYQQSLDQGLQFLIQYYNGEERAKGNILERFSAQQFPDLHSELNLSSLELGDSALYFCASSVGPSNQPQHFGDGTRLSIL.

This clonotype has at least ten counts. The gene calls are TRBV12-3 or TRBV12-4 and TRBJ1-2; D unresolved. V shed 7 bases and J shed 2 bases, with 11 bases lying between them. This CDR3 has 13 amino acids. CDR3 region: CASTPGYNYGYTF. In DNA form, the CDR3 reads TGTGCCAGCACCCCCGGGTACAACTATGGCTACACCTTC.

This clonotype was seen a few times. This sequence joins TRBV6-1 and TRBJ1-5; 7 bases are shared with TRBD1. J gave up 3 bases and V 6 bases, and 11 bases lay outside the gene matches. CDR3 size: 16 residues. Germline V CDR1 and CDR2: MNHNS, SASEGT. The CDR3 sequence: CASSDDRVGNNQPQHF. Here the CDR3 DNA reads TGTGCCAGCAGCGACGACAGGGTTGGGAACAATCAGCCCCAGCATTTT.

This clonotype was seen a handful of times. A far larger clone differs by one base, so this is likely a read error. The chain couples TRBV25-1 to TRBJ2-5; no clear D gene. CDR1 MGHDK and CDR2 SYGVNS come from the germline V gene. V was trimmed by 7 bases and J by 5 bases, leaving 5 bases between them. CDR3 size: 10 residues. This CDR3 is CASIGETQYF. CDR3 sequence (DNA): TGTGCCAGCATTGGGGAGACCCAGTACTTC.

This clonotype was seen repeatedly, ten times or more. The chain has TRBV24-1 and TRBJ2-1; 11 nucleotides line up with TRBD1. The CDR3 consists of 17 residues. The germline V gene encodes CDR1 KGHDR and CDR2 SFDVKD. V dropped 2 bases and J dropped 2; count of bases not matched to a gene: 4. The CDR3 nucleotides read TGTGCCACCAGTGATTCGGGACAGGGGGTTCCCTACAATGAGCAGTTCTTC. Its protein product is CATSDSGQGVPYNEQFF.

In its sample, this clonotype was seen a few times. V gene TRBV6-1 combines with J gene TRBJ1-5; the D gene is possibly TRBD1 (5 bases). The CDR3 is made up of 16 amino acids. Germline CDR1 reads MNHNS; CDR2 reads SASEGT. V was clipped by 5 bases and J by 3 bases, with 17 bases between them. The CDR3 loop is CASSPGTGHVNQPQHF. The CDR3 nucleotides read TGTGCCAGCAGTCCCGGGACGGGCCATGTCAATCAGCCCCAGCATTTT.

Many counts were recorded for this clonotype. J is TRBJ2-7 and V is TRBV30, with D maybe TRBD2 (6 bases). Deletions cut 5 bases from V and 6 bases from J, with 29 bases between. CDR3 length: 17 amino acids. The germline V gene encodes CDR1 GTSNPN and CDR2 SVGIG (reference sequence). CDR3 protein: CAWRGRGREAIGGEQYF. As DNA, the CDR3 is TGTGCCTGGCGTGGTAGGGGCAGGGAGGCCATAGGCGGCGAGCAGTACTTC.

The rearrangement joins TRBV28 to TRBJ1-6, with D maybe TRBD1 (5 bases). V was trimmed by 7 bases and J by 7 bases, leaving 17 bases between them. CDR1 MDHEN and CDR2 SYDVKM come from the germline V gene. This CDR3 comprises 15 residues. The CDR3 sequence: CASIERGRRNSPLHF. CDR3 sequence (DNA): TGTGCCAGCATCGAAAGGGGCCGACGGAATTCACCCCTCCACTTT.

This clonotype was observed at least ten times. The rearrangement joins TRBV2 to TRBJ1-6; D is unresolved. Trimming cost V 7 bases and J 9 bases, with 16 bases left between them. CDR1 is SNHLY and CDR2 is FYNNEI in the germline V gene. The CDR3 has 14 residues. CDR3 bases: TGTGCCAGCACTAGGAGACCTGAGAGTTCACCCCTCCACTTT. Its protein is CASTRRPESSPLHF.

Here the CDR3 reads CASSQGETDTNQLFF. The CDR3 region has the DNA TGTGCCAGCTCACAAGGAGAGACAGATACCAACCAACTGTTTTTT. The J gene is TRBJ1-4, the V gene TRBV18; the D gene is possibly TRBD1 (5 bases). The germline V gene encodes CDR1 KGHSH and CDR2 LQKENI. The CDR3 covers 15 residues. The V and J ends lost 4 bases and 12 bases respectively, with 21 bases between them.

This chain uses TRBV5-1 with TRBJ2-5; D gene ambiguous. Germline V gene sequence: CDR1 SGHRS, CDR2 YFSETQ. Trimming cost V 0 bases and J 2 bases, with 8 bases left between them. CDR3 length: 14 residues. CDR3 DNA sequence: TGCGCCAGCAGCTTGGACCCCAGTCAAGAGACCCAGTACTTC. The encoded protein is CASSLDPSQETQYF.

V and J are TRBV4-3 and TRBJ1-1; 11 nucleotides line up with TRBD1. J was trimmed by 5 bases and V by 4 bases; bases with no gene match: 18. Per the germline V gene, CDR1 is LGHNA and CDR2 is YSLEER. This CDR3 has 19 residues. The CDR3: CASSPLITGTGGIRTEAFF. As DNA, the CDR3 is TGCGCCAGCAGCCCTTTAATAACCGGGACAGGGGGAATAAGAACTGAAGCTTTCTTT.

This clonotype showed up many times. This rearrangement joins TRBV27 to TRBJ2-7; 11 bases are a match to TRBD1. The germline V gene has CDR1 MNHEY and CDR2 SMNVEV (reference sequence). The CDR3 covers 17 residues. Trimming took 1 base from V and 0 from J; bases not matched to a gene: 5. CDR3 in amino acids: CASSLYPGTGGSYEQYF. The CDR3 coding sequence is TGTGCCAGCAGTTTATACCCCGGGACAGGGGGCTCCTACGAGCAGTACTTC.

Ten or more counts support this clonotype. The V gene is TRBV28, the J gene TRBJ2-6; D tentatively fits TRBD1 or TRBD2 (5 bases each). Germline V lookup: CDR1 MDHEN, CDR2 SYDVKM. V gave up 8 bases and J gave up 1 base, with 18 bases separating them. The CDR3 has 17 residues. CDR3 loop: CASVTGTPLSGANVLTF. CDR3 in DNA: TGTGCCAGCGTAACCGGGACCCCTTTATCTGGGGCCAACGTCCTGACTTTC.

This clonotype was seen more than once but under ten times. The chain uses TRBV4-1 and TRBJ1-2; 7 nucleotides line up with TRBD1. The CDR3 spans 17 residues. The V and J ends lost 0 bases and 4 bases, in that order; junction bases with no gene match: 11. Germline loops: CDR1 MGHRA, CDR2 YSYEKL. The CDR3 spells CASSQDNRGSLSYGYTF. Here the CDR3 DNA reads TGCGCCAGCAGCCAAGATAACAGGGGAAGTCTCTCCTATGGCTACACCTTC.

This clonotype was seen at least ten times. The chain recombines TRBV2 with TRBJ1-5; tentatively, D is TRBD1 (5 bases). Per the germline V gene, CDR1 is SNHLY and CDR2 is FYNNEI. Trimming stripped 4 bases from V and 0 bases from J, with 10 bases between. This CDR3 spans 15 amino acids. CDR3 nucleotides: TGTGCCAGCAGTGGGACATGGGATAGCAATCAGCCCCAGCATTTT. It yields the protein CASSGTWDSNQPQHF.

This clonotype was counted ten times or more. This chain joins TRBV18 and TRBJ2-7; D possibly corresponds to TRBD2 (6 bases). The CDR3 runs to 16 residues. Trimming removed 3 bases from V and 2 bases from J, with 17 bases in between. Germline V gene data show CDR1 as KGHSH and CDR2 as LQKENI. The CDR3 sequence: CASSPPVGGSTYEQYF. The CDR3 DNA is TGTGCCAGCTCACCCCCGGTAGGAGGGAGTACCTACGAGCAGTACTTC.

This clonotype was seen ten or more times. Its ends do not fully match the called genes, so a read error is possible. The chain combines TRBV7-9 with TRBJ1-2; D possibly corresponds to TRBD1 (5 bases). Germline-derived CDR1 and CDR2 are SEHNR and FQNEAQ (reference sequence). The CDR3 is 14 amino acids. The CDR3 DNA sequence: TGCGCCAGCAGCTTCGGACAAGGGAACTATGGCTACACCTTC. Encoded protein: CASSFGQGNYGYTF.

This chain joins TRBV29-1 and TRBJ2-7; 7 bases fit TRBD1. The CDR3 covers 13 residues. Trimming removed 7 bases from V and 3 bases from J; junction bases left unmatched: 9. Germline loops: CDR1 SQVTM, CDR2 ANQGSEA. Here the CDR3 DNA reads TGCAGCGCCCAGACAGGGTCTAACTACGAGCAGTACTTC. It is translated as CSAQTGSNYEQYF.

The V and J genes are TRBV6-4 and TRBJ1-1, with D tentatively TRBD1 (6 bases). The CDR3 runs to 15 residues. The V end was cut by 2 bases, the J end by 1 base, with 11 bases between. Germline V gene data show CDR1 as MRHNA and CDR2 as SNTAGT. Here the CDR3 reads CASSDTGTPNTEAFF. The CDR3 DNA sequence: TGTGCCAGCAGTGACACCGGGACACCGAACACTGAAGCTTTCTTT.

This clonotype was observed many times. The chain has TRBV6-1 and TRBJ2-5; 7 nucleotides line up with TRBD1. Germline CDR1 and CDR2: MNHNS and SASEGT. V gave up 3 bases and J gave up 5 bases; unmatched junction bases: 0. CDR3 length: 12 amino acids. The CDR3 coding sequence is TGTGCCAGCAGTGACAGGGGGGAGACCCAGTACTTC. Protein: CASSDRGETQYF.

At least ten counts were recorded for this clonotype. This chain joins TRBV7-2 and TRBJ2-7; D is perhaps TRBD1 (6 bases). Trimming took off 4 bases at V and 2 bases at J, with 12 bases between the two ends. Per the germline V gene, CDR1 is SGHTA and CDR2 is FQGNSA. This CDR3 comprises 14 residues. This CDR3 reads CASSSLDRTYEQYF. CDR3 sequence (DNA): TGTGCCAGCAGCTCCCTGGACAGAACCTACGAGCAGTACTTC.

There are a few counts of this clonotype. The CDR3, as DNA: TGCAGTGCTAGATCGGGGACAGGGGGCGGGTACGAGCAGTACTTC. Amino acid sequence: CSARSGTGGGYEQYF. V gene TRBV20-1 combines with J gene TRBJ2-7; 12 bases are a match to TRBD1. In germline, CDR1 is DFQATT, CDR2 SNEGSKA (reference sequence). The CDR3 totals 15 residues. With V trimmed by 2 bases and J by 4 bases, 6 bases remained unmatched.

This clonotype was seen ten or more times. The CDR3 nucleotides are TGTGCCAGCAGCTTAGGATCACCCGGGACTCGGCGTTCCTACGAGCAGTACTTC. Translation gives CASSLGSPGTRRSYEQYF. The chain joins TRBV11-2 to TRBJ2-7; D possibly corresponds to TRBD2 (6 bases). This CDR3 has 18 residues. Germline lookup yields CDR1 SGHAT and CDR2 FQNNGV. V was cut by 1 base and J by 1 base, with 20 bases left in between.

At least ten counts were recorded for this clonotype. CDR3: CSARDQRQHNEKLFF. In nucleotides, the CDR3 is TGCAGTGCTAGAGATCAGAGACAGCATAATGAAAAACTGTTTTTT. This chain connects TRBV20-1 to TRBJ1-4; D perhaps matches TRBD1 (5 bases). In germline, CDR1 is DFQATT, CDR2 SNEGSKA (reference sequence). The V end lost 0 bases, the J end lost 4 bases, and 12 bases lay between the germline ends. There are 15 residues in the CDR3.